Detailed here is one T cell receptor beta chain. These data are taken from a study of OX40 agonist ivuxolimab in advanced cancers. Across the study: Patients received ivuxolimab, an intravenous treatment, every 2 weeks at 0.01 to 10 mg/kg.

Trimming removed 4 bases from V and 0 bases from J; junction bases left unmatched: 8. The CDR3 totals 15 residues. The germline V gene has CDR1 GTSNPN and CDR2 SVGIG (reference sequence). Only in-frame clones appear in the TCRdb table, and some are missing; sequencing was by immunoSEQ multiplex PCR. The data hold tens of thousands of clones, with 70% to 90% observed a single time. The chain couples TRBV30 to TRBJ1-2; 7 bases map to TRBD1. The TCR was taken from an adult with an advanced solid tumor such as melanoma, head and neck, liver or kidney cancer. The sample in question was CD4+ or CD8+ T cells sorted from blood, obtained in a trial of the OX40 agonist ivuxolimab. CDR3 protein: CAWTTLGQANYGYTF. For the CDR3, the DNA is TGTGCCTGGACCACCCTTGGACAGGCTAACTATGGCTACACCTTC.